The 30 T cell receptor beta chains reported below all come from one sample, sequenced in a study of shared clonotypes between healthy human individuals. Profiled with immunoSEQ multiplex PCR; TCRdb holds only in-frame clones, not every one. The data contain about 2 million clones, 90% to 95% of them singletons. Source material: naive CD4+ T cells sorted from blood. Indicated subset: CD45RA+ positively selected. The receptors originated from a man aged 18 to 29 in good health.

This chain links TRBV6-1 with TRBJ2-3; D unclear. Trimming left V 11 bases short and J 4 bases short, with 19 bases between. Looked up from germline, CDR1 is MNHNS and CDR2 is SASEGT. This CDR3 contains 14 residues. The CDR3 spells CAGQLGPFADTQYF. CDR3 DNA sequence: TGTGCCGGGCAGTTGGGTCCTTTCGCAGATACGCAGTATTTT.

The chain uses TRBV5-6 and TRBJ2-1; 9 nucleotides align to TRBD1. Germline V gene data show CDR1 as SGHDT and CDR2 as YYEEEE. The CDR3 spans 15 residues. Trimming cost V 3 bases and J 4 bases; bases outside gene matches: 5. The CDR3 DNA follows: TGTGCCAGCAGCTGGGGGACAGGGACTTACAATGAGCAGTTCTTC. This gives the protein CASSWGTGTYNEQFF.

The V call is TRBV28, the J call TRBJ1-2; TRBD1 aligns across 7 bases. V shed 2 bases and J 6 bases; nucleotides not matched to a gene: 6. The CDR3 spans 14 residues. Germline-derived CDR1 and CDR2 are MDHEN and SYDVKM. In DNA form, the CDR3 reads TGTGCCAGCAGTTTAGACAGGGAAAACAATGGCTACACCTTC. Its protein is CASSLDRENNGYTF.

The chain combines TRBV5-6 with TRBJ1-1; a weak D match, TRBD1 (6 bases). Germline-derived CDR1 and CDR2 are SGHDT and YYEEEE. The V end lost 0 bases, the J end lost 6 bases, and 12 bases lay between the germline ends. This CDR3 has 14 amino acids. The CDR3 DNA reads TGTGCCAGCAGCTTGGAGTTCAGGGGCGCTGAAGCTTTCTTT. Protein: CASSLEFRGAEAFF.

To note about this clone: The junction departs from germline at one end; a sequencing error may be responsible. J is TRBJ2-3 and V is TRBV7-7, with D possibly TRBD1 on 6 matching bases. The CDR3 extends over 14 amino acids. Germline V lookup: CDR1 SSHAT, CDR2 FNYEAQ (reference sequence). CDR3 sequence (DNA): TGTGCTAGCAGCTTGAACAGGGATACAGATACGCAGTATTTT. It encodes CASSLNRDTDTQYF.

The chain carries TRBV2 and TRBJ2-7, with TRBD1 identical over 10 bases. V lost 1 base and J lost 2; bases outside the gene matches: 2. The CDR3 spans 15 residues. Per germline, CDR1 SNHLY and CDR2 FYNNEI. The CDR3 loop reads CASSEGTGGAYEQYF. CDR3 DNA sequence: TGTGCCAGCAGTGAAGGGACAGGGGGAGCCTACGAGCAGTACTTC.

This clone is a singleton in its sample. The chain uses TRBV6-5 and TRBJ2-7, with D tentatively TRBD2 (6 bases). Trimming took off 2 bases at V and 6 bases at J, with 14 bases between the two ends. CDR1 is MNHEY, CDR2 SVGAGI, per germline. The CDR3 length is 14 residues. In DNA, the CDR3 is TGTGCCAGCAGTTACGGAACCTCCGGGGGCGAGCAGTACTTC. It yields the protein CASSYGTSGGEQYF.

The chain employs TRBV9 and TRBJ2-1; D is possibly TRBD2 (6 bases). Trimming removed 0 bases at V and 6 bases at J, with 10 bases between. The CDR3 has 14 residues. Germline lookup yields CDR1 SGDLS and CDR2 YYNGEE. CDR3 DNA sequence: TGTGCCAGCAGCGTAGCGGGGGAAAGCAATGAGCAGTTCTTC. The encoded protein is CASSVAGESNEQFF.

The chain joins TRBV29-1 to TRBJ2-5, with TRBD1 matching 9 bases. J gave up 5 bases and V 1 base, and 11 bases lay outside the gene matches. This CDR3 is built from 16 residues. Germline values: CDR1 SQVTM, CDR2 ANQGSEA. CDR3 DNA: TGCAGCGTTGAAGGCAAAGGGACAGGGTGGCGGGAGACCCAGTACTTC. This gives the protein CSVEGKGTGWRETQYF.

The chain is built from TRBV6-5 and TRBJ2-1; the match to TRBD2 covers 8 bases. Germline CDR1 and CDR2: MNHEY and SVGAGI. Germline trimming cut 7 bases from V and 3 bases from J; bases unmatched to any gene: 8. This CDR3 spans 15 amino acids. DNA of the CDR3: TGTGCCAGCACCCTAGACGCGGGAGGCTACAATGAGCAGTTCTTC. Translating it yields CASTLDAGGYNEQFF.

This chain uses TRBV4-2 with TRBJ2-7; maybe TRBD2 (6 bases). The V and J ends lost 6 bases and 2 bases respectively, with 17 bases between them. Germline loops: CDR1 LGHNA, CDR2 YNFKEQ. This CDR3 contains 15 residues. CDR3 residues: CASRIIADPTYEQYF. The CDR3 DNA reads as TGTGCCAGCAGGATTATAGCGGATCCTACCTACGAGCAGTACTTC.

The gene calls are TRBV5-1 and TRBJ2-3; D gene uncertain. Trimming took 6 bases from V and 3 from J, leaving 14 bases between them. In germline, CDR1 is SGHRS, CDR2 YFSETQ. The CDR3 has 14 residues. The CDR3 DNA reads TGCGCCAGCAATTTGGGAACCGGGACAGATACGCAGTATTTT. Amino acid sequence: CASNLGTGTDTQYF. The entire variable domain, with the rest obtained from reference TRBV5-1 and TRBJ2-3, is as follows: KAGVTQTPRYLIKTRGQQVTLSCSPISGHRSVSWYQQTPGQGLQFLFEYFSETQRNKGNFPGRFSGRQFSNSRSEMNVSTLELGDSALYLCASNLGTGTDTQYFGPGTRLTVL.

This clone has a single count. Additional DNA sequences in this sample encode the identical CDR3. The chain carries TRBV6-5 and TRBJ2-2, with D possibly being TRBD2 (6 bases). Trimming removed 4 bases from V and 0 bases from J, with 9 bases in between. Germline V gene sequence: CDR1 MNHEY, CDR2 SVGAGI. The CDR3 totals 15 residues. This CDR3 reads CASSSAGTNTGELFF. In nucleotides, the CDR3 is TGTGCCAGCAGTTCCGCGGGGACGAACACCGGGGAGCTGTTTTTT.

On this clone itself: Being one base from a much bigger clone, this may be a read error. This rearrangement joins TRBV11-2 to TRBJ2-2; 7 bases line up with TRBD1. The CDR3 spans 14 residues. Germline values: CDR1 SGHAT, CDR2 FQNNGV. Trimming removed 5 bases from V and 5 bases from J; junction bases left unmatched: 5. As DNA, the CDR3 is TGTGCCAGCAGCCCGACAGGGAATACCGGGGAGCTGTTTTTT. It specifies CASSPTGNTGELFF.

The DNA for the CDR3 is TGTGCCAGCTCACCCCGACTAGCGGGAGCGGGAAATGAGCAGTTCTTC. The encoded protein is CASSPRLAGAGNEQFF. V gene TRBV18 combines with J gene TRBJ2-1; 12 nucleotides agree with TRBD2. CDR3 length: 16 amino acids. With 3 bases clipped from V and 7 bases from J, the junction kept 7 bases outside the gene matches. Germline V gene data show CDR1 as KGHSH and CDR2 as LQKENI.

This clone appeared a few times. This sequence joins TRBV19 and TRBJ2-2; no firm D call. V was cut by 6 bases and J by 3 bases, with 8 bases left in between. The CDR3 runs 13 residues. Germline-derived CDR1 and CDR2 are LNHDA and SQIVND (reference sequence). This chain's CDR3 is CASRGRHTGELFF. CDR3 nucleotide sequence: TGTGCCAGTAGGGGCAGACACACCGGGGAGCTGTTTTTT.

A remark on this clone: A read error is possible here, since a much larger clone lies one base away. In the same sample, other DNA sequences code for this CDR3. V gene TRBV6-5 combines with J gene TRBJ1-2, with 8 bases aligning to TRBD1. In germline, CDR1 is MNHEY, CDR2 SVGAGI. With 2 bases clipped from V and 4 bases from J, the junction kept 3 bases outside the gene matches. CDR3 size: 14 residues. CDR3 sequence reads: CASSYLDRGYGYTF. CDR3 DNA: TGTGCCAGCAGTTACCTCGACAGGGGCTATGGCTACACCTTC.

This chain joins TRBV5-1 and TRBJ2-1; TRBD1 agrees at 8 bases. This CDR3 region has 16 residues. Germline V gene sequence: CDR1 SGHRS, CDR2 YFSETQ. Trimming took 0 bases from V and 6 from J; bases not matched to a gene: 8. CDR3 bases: TGCGCCAGCAGCTTGGTGTCGGCAGGGGGCTCCAATGAGCAGTTCTTC. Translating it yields CASSLVSAGGSNEQFF.

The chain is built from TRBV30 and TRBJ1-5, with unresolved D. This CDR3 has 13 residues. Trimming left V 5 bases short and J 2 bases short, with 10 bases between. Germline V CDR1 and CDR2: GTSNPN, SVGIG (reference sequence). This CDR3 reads CAWDSGGNQPQHF. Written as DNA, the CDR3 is TGTGCCTGGGATTCGGGAGGCAATCAGCCCCAGCATTTT.

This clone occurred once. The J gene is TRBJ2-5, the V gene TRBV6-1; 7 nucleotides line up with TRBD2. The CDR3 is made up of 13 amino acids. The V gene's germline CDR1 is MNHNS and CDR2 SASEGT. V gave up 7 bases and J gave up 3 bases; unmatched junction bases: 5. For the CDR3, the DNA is TGTGCCAGCACCACGGGACTAAAAGAGACCCAGTACTTC. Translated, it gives CASTTGLKETQYF.

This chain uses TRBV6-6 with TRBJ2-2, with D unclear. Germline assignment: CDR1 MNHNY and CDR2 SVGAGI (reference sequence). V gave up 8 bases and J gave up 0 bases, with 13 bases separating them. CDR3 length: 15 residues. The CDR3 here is CASDQPPTNTGELFF. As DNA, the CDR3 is TGTGCCAGCGACCAGCCCCCAACGAACACCGGGGAGCTGTTTTTT.

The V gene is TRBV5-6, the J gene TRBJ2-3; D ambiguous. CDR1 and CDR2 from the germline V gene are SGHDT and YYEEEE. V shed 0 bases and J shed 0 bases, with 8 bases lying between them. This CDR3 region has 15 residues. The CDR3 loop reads CASSLGTASTDTQYF. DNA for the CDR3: TGTGCCAGCAGCTTGGGAACGGCTAGCACAGATACGCAGTATTTT. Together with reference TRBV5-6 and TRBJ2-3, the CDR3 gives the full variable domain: DAGVTQSPTHLIKTRGQQVTLRCSPKSGHDTVSWYQQALGQGPQFIFQYYEEEERQRGNFPDRFSGHQFPNYSSELNVNALLLGDSALYLCASSLGTASTDTQYFGPGTRLTVL.

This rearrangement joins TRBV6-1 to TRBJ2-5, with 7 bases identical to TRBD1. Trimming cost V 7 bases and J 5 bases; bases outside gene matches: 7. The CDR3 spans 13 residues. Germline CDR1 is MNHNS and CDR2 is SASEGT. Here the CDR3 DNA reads TGTGCCAGCACTCCGACAGGGTCGGAGACCCAGTACTTC. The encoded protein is CASTPTGSETQYF.

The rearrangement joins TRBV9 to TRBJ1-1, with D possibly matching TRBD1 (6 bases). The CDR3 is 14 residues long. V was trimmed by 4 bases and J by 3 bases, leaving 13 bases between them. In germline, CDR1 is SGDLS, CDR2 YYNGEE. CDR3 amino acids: CASSLRGSDTEAFF. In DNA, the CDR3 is TGTGCCAGCAGCTTGAGGGGGTCGGACACTGAAGCTTTCTTT.

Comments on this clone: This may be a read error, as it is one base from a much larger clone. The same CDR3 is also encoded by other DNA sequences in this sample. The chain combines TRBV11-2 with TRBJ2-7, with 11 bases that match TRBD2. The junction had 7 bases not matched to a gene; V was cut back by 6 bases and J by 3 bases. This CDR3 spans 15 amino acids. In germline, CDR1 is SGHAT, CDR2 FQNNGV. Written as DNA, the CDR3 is TGTGCCAGCAGACCACCGGGACTAGCGGTCTACGAGCAGTACTTC. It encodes CASRPPGLAVYEQYF.

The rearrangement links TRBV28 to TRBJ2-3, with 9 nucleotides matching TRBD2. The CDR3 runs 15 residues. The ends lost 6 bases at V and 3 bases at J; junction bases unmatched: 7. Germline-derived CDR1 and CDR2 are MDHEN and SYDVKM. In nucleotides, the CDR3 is TGTGCCAGCAGAGAAAGCGGGGGGCGGACAGATACGCAGTATTTT. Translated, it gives CASRESGGRTDTQYF.

The CDR3, as DNA: TGTGCCAGCAGCCCCCAGACAGGGGCGAACACTGAAGCTTTCTTT. Its translation is CASSPQTGANTEAFF. This sequence joins TRBV5-4 and TRBJ1-1; TRBD1 agrees at 8 bases. The length of the CDR3 is 15 residues. The ends lost 4 bases at V and 1 base at J; junction bases unmatched: 6. CDR1 and CDR2 (germline): SGHNT, YYREEE (reference sequence). The variable domain in full, with the rest retrieved from reference TRBV5-4 and TRBJ1-1, is ETGVTQSPTHLIKTRGQQVTLRCSSQSGHNTVSWYQQALGQGPQFIFQYYREEENGRGNFPPRFSGLQFPNYSSELNVNALELDDSALYLCASSPQTGANTEAFFGQGTRLTVV.

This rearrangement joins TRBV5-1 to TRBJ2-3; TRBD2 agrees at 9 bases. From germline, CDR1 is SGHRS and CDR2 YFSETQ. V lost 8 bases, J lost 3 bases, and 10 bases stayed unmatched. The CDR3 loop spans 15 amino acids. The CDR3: CARTLRTSVTDTQYF. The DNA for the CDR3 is TGCGCCAGGACCCTGAGGACTAGCGTAACAGATACGCAGTATTTT.

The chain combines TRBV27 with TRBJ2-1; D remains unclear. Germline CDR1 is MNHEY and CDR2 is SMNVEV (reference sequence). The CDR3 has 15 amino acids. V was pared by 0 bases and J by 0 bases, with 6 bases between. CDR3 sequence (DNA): TGTGCCAGCAGTTTATCGATAGGCTCCTACAATGAGCAGTTCTTC. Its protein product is CASSLSIGSYNEQFF.

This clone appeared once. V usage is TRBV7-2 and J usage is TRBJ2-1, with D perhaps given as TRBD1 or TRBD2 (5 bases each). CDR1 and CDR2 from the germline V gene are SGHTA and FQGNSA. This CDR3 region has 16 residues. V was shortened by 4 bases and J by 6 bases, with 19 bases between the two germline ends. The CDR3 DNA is TGTGCCAGCAGCTCCCCCGGGACGTGGGCCACCAATGAGCAGTTCTTC. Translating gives CASSSPGTWATNEQFF.